This passage covers 8 T cell receptor beta chains from one sample sequenced in a study of cytomegalovirus exposure and HLA in healthy donors. 60 Vbeta and 13 Jbeta primers were used in PCR. TCRdb keeps only in-frame clones here, not all; method: immunoSEQ multiplex PCR. Among 100,000 or so clones listed, 76% were seen once. Specimen: PBMCs. These receptors were obtained from a young man in good health and CMV-seropositive.

V gene TRBV25-1 combines with J gene TRBJ1-2, with TRBD1 as a possible D gene (5 bases). CDR1 MGHDK and CDR2 SYGVNS come from the germline V gene. Trimming left V 5 bases short and J 4 bases short, with 11 bases between. This CDR3 is 13 amino acids long. The CDR3 DNA reads as TGTGCCAGCAGTATCCAGGGCCTCTATGGCTACACCTTC. Its protein product is CASSIQGLYGYTF.

The chain links TRBV10-2 to TRBJ2-7; 15 nucleotides align to TRBD2. The CDR3 covers 17 residues. The V and J ends lost 3 bases and 3 bases, in that order; junction bases with no gene match: 6. The germline V gene encodes CDR1 WSHSY and CDR2 SAAADI. The CDR3 sequence: CASSDPGLAGGDYEQYF. The CDR3 nucleotides are TGCGCCAGCAGTGACCCGGGACTAGCGGGAGGTGACTACGAGCAGTACTTC.

CDR3 coding DNA: TGTGCCAGCAGCCTCTCTGCAGGGGCTAACACTGAAGCTTTCTTT. Its protein product is CASSLSAGANTEAFF. The genes are TRBV7-6 and TRBJ1-1; weak D call: TRBD1 (6 bases). The CDR3 runs 15 residues. Trimming shortened V by 5 bases and J by 2 bases, and 15 bases separated the two germline ends. In germline, CDR1 is SGHVS, CDR2 FNYEAQ.

The J gene is TRBJ2-7, the V gene TRBV28; TRBD2 might be the D (6 bases). V shed 5 bases and J shed 7 bases, with 12 bases lying between them. Germline-derived CDR1 and CDR2 are MDHEN and SYDVKM. The CDR3 loop spans 12 amino acids. Here the CDR3 DNA reads TGTGCCAGCAGTACGACTAGTCGGGAGCAGTACTTC. It codes for CASSTTSREQYF.

The rearrangement uses TRBV6-1 and TRBJ1-2; 10 nucleotides line up with TRBD1. The V segment lost 7 bases and the J segment 2 bases; nucleotides outside the gene matches: 4. The CDR3 loop spans 14 amino acids. Looked up from germline, CDR1 is MNHNS and CDR2 is SASEGT. The CDR3 region has the DNA TGTGCCAGCATCCGACAGGGGGCGAACTATGGCTACACCTTC. Translated, it gives CASIRQGANYGYTF.

V is TRBV5-8 and J is TRBJ2-1; D might be TRBD1 (6 bases). Per the germline V gene, CDR1 is SGHTS and CDR2 is YDEGEE. Trimming cost V 4 bases and J 8 bases, with 19 bases left between them. This CDR3 region has 15 residues. The CDR3 nucleotides are TGTGCCAGCAGCACATCAGGGGTGGGTGGTGATGAGCAGTTCTTC. It is translated as CASSTSGVGGDEQFF. Full variable domain (rest looked up from reference TRBV5-8 and TRBJ2-1): EAGVTQSPTHLIKTRGQQATLRCSPISGHTSVYWYQQALGLGLQFLLWYDEGEERNRGNFPPRFSGRQFPNYSSELNVNALELEDSALYLCASSTSGVGGDEQFFGPGTRLTVL.

V gene TRBV7-9 combines with J gene TRBJ2-2; D is uncertain. Germline V CDR1 and CDR2: SEHNR, FQNEAQ (reference sequence). The V end lost 0 bases, the J end lost 8 bases, and 4 bases lay between the germline ends. There are 12 residues in the CDR3. The DNA for the CDR3 is TGTGCCAGCAGCTTAGCACAAGGGGAGCTGTTTTTT. It is translated as CASSLAQGELFF.

This clone was detected only a few times. CDR3 loop: CASSLGGQGNQPQHF. DNA for the CDR3: TGTGCCAGCAGCTTAGGAGGACAGGGCAATCAGCCCCAGCATTTT. The chain carries TRBV7-2 and TRBJ1-5; 7 positions agree with TRBD1. The germline V gene has CDR1 SGHTA and CDR2 FQGNSA. The CDR3 sequence is 15 residues long. The J segment lost 2 bases and the V segment lost 1 base, leaving 2 bases of the junction unmatched.